A single sample is the source of the 4 T cell receptor beta chains below, sequenced in a study of T cells after yellow fever vaccination (dated by TCRdb to the late 2010s). The method was 5' RACE. Sequencing relied on an Illumina HiSeq 2500. TCRdb passed the public sequencing reads through fastp at Q25 and MiXCR, retaining productive beta sequences. Identical CDR3 proteins give one entry, which carries the most common genes and DNA. Counted in this sample were under 550,000 distinct CDR3 sequences; around a fifth of them appeared once. Jointly, the top ten make up about 16% of the sample. The intended sense of this specimen's treatment or condition label: live attenuated yellow fever vaccine strain. Sample: PBMCs, taken 21 days after the first yellow fever vaccination. The receptors derive from a man aged 18 to 30 who received the YFV17D yellow fever vaccine.

This clonotype was seen at least ten times. The chain combines TRBV7-2 with TRBJ1-6; D remains ambiguous. Trimming left V 5 bases short and J 6 bases short, with 5 bases between. From germline, CDR1 is SGHTA and CDR2 FQGNSA. The CDR3 loop spans 12 amino acids. CDR3 residues: CASSPTNSPLHF. CDR3 nucleotides: TGTGCCAGCAGCCCAACTAATTCACCCCTCCACTTT.

The chain links TRBV23-1 to TRBJ2-5; D may be TRBD1 (5 bases). TRBV23-1 is filed as an ORF, its function uncertain. The CDR3 loop spans 15 amino acids. The DNA for the CDR3 is TGCGTCACCAGTCAAAAGCAGGGCCAAGCAGAGACCCAGTACTTC. Amino acid sequence: CVTSQKQGQAETQYF.

The chain is built from TRBV4-1 and TRBJ2-1; D unresolved. With 0 bases removed from V and 7 bases from J, the gap between germline ends came to 10 bases. The CDR3 is made up of 14 amino acids. Germline CDR1 is MGHRA and CDR2 is YSYEKL. The CDR3 protein is CASSQEDGRNEQFF. In DNA, the CDR3 is TGCGCCAGCAGCCAAGAAGATGGCAGGAATGAGCAGTTCTTC.

This clonotype was observed a few times. The genes are TRBV7-9 and TRBJ2-5; 8 nucleotides line up with TRBD2. From germline, CDR1 is SEHNR and CDR2 FQNEAQ (reference sequence). The CDR3 extends over 16 amino acids. Trimming removed 2 bases from V and 2 bases from J; junction bases left unmatched: 7. The chain's CDR3 is CASSLKPAGAQETQYF. In nucleotides, the CDR3 is TGTGCCAGCAGCTTAAAGCCAGCGGGGGCTCAAGAGACCCAGTACTTC. Together with reference TRBV7-9 and TRBJ2-5, the CDR3 gives the full variable domain: DTGVSQNPRHKITKRGQNVTFRCDPISEHNRLYWYRQTLGQGPEFLTYFQNEAQLEKSRLLSDRFSAERPKGSFSTLEIQRTEQGDSAMYLCASSLKPAGAQETQYFGPGTRLLVL.